A selection of T cell receptor beta chains follows, all from one sample in a study of shared clonotypes between healthy human individuals. Some clones are missing from TCRdb's copy, which holds only in-frame ones; the method was immunoSEQ multiplex PCR. The repertoire holds a few million clones, with roughly 93% as singletons. Sequenced input: naive CD8+ T cells from PBMCs. Receptors originate from a man younger than 35 in good health. Some clones in this sample may be carry-over from other donors' samples. Both conserved end residues are trimmed from each CDR3. Fields, in order: J gene, V gene, clone size, CDR3 protein. Size is omitted from some rows. Given values are once, few, many or a class for expanded clones.

TRBJ1-2	TRBV29-1	once	SVEDSDEGGGYGYT
TRBJ2-2	TRBV9	-	ASSEAGGPNGELF
TRBJ2-3	TRBV18	-	ASSPQPRRADTQY
TRBJ2-3	TRBV12-5	-	ASGLVSGRGGTDTQY
TRBJ2-5	TRBV4-1	-	ASSHPGAVVGETQY
TRBJ1-2	TRBV27	-	ASSLAGGNYGYT
TRBJ2-2	TRBV5-1	-	ASSPDRLDLDTGELF
TRBJ2-7	TRBV7-9	once	ASRSGDRGLYEQY
TRBJ1-5	TRBV7-9	-	ASSSGHFNQPQH
TRBJ1-5	TRBV4-1	-	ASSQRGGVGPQH
TRBJ1-1	TRBV7-8	-	ASSLARATEAF
TRBJ2-1	TRBV9	-	ASSGGLRPYNEQF
TRBJ2-7	TRBV5-4	-	ASSFPGQAFEQY
TRBJ2-7	TRBV29-1	-	SVESRQGSYEQY
TRBJ2-1	TRBV5-1	-	ASSLEGPGLAGEDEQF
TRBJ2-2	TRBV7-6	-	ASSLLAGPGPGELF
TRBJ2-7	TRBV29-1	-	SVAFGSYLGEQY
TRBJ2-7	TRBV29-1	-	SVWGRDYEQY
TRBJ1-1	TRBV4-1	once	ASSPGKAMNTEAF
TRBJ2-5	TRBV27	-	ASSPLEGWWETQY
TRBJ1-4	TRBV4-3	-	ASSQGSRLTNEKLF
TRBJ2-7	TRBV25-1	-	ASSDSGTTTYEQY
TRBJ2-7	TRBV10-3	-	AISESLAPGGEQY
TRBJ2-7	TRBV2	-	ASSASGAYYEQY
TRBJ2-1	TRBV7-9	-	ASRLRVLDEQF
TRBJ2-3	TRBV11-2	-	ASSPRGARVWY
TRBJ1-2	TRBV29-1	once	SVIGGPHGYT
TRBJ2-5	TRBV28	-	ASYGIRGTQY
TRBJ2-7	TRBV28	-	ASTRTSGFYEQY
TRBJ2-3	TRBV7-9	-	ASSFLGLATDTQY
TRBJ2-7	TRBV5-1	-	ASSSPLAGAFHEQY
TRBJ2-1	TRBV27	-	ASVPGQGFGNEQF
TRBJ1-4	TRBV28	-	ASSYRPGQGIEKLF
TRBJ1-5	TRBV21-1	few	ASSKSSGAP
TRBJ2-2	TRBV19	-	ASSIVGISTGELF
TRBJ1-2	TRBV14	-	ASSQYRTGVQSGYT
-	TRBV30	-	AWRPLAGVDEQY
TRBJ1-1	TRBV6-6	few	ASSDHRVMNTEAF
TRBJ1-2	TRBV13	once	ASSARGAPNYGYT
TRBJ2-7	TRBV2	once	ASSVRSGLAGGYEQY
TRBJ2-1	TRBV27	-	ASSLRVRSLYNEQF
TRBJ1-1	TRBV15	-	ATSLGMNTEAF
TRBJ2-3	TRBV2	-	ASSESRQGPTDTQY
TRBJ2-3	TRBV9	once	ASSGGRDAITDTQY
TRBJ2-7	TRBV6-5	-	ASSYSGRGYTYEQY
TRBJ2-1	TRBV28	-	ASSTPVAYNEQF
TRBJ2-3	TRBV5-1	-	ASSFWREGPDTQY